What follows is one T cell receptor beta chain and its context. Its antigen is undetermined. The germline V gene encodes CDR1 LNHNV and CDR2 YYDKDF (reference sequence). The CDR3 is 15 amino acids. The V and J ends lost 3 bases and 8 bases respectively, with 19 bases between them. Method: immunoSEQ multiplex PCR; TCRdb's copy keeps in-frame clones and lacks some. The sample has roughly 65,000 clones, 90% to 95% seen once. CD3+CD4+ and CD3+CD8+ cells were FACS-sorted from thawed unstimulated PBMCs. The data were taken from a study of T cell clones after liver transplantation. At the level of the study: TCRbeta sequencing after a pre-transplant mixed lymphocyte reaction identified graft-donor-reactive clones, later tracked in post-transplant blood. Findings and caveats of the study: A significant post-transplant drop in circulating graft-donor-reactive CD4 TCRbeta sequences occurred in most of the 8 subjects.

The sample was CD4+ T cells from blood, taken around 27 months after liver transplant. The chain employs TRBV15 and TRBJ1-2, with D possibly being TRBD1 (6 bases). This receptor was taken from a human patient who received a liver transplant. Some T cells may arise from the graft donor. The CDR3 protein is CATSRGRGTGLGYTF. As DNA, the CDR3 is TGTGCCACCAGCAGGGGACGCGGAACAGGGTTAGGCTACACCTTC.